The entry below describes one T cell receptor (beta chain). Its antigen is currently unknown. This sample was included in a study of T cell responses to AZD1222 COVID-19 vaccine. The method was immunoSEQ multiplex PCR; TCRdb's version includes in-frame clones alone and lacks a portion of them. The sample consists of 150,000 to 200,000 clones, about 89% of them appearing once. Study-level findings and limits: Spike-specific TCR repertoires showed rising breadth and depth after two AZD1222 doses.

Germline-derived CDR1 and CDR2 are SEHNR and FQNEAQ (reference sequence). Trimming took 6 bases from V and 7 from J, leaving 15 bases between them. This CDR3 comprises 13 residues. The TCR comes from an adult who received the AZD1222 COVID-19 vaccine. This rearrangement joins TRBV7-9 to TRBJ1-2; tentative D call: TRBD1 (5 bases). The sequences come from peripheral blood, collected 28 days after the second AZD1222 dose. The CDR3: CASRKDTIGGYTF. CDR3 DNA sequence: TGTGCCAGCAGGAAGGACACGATAGGTGGCTACACCTTC.